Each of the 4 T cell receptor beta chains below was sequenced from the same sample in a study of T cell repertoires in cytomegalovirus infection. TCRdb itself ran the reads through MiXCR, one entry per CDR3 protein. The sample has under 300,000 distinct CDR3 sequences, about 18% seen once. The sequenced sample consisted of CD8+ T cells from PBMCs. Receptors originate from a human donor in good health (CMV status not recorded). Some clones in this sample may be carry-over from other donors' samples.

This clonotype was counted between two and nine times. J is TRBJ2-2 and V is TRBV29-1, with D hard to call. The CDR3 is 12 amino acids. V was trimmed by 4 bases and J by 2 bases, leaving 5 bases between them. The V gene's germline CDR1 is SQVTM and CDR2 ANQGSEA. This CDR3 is CSVVPNTGELFF. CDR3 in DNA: TGCAGCGTTGTGCCTAACACCGGGGAGCTGTTTTTT.

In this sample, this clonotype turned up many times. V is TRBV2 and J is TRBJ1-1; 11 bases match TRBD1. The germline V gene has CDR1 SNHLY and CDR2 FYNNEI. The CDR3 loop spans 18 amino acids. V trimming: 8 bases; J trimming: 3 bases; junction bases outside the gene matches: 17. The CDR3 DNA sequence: TGTGCCAGCTCAGCTCCCTTGGACAGGGGGCTAACGGACACTGAAGCTTTCTTT. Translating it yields CASSAPLDRGLTDTEAFF.

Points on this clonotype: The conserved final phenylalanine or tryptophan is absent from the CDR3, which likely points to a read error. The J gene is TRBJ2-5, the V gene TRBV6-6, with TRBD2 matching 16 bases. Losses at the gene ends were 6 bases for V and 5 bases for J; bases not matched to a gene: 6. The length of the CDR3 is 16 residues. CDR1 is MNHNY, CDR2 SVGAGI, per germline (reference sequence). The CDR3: CASSLGLAGGQETQYS. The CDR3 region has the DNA TGTGCCAGCAGCCTGGGACTAGCGGGGGGGCAGGAGACCCAGTACTCC.

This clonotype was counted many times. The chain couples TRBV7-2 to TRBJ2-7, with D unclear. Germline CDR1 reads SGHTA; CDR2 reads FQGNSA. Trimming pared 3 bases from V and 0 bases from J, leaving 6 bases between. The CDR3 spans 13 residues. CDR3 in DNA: TGTGCCAGCAGCTTTTATTCCTCCTACGAGCAGTACTTC. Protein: CASSFYSSYEQYF.